Listed here are 20 T cell receptor beta chains from one sample, sequenced in a study of blood T cell repertoires in COVID-19. This table comes from immunoSEQ multiplex PCR, and its TCRdb copy is limited to in-frame clones, with some not included. The sample includes over 85,000 clones, 87% of them seen just once. The sequenced sample was peripheral blood. The receptors stem from a human donor in a cohort sampled during active COVID-19.

The rearrangement uses TRBV4-1 and TRBJ1-3; the D gene is possibly TRBD1 (6 bases). V lost 4 bases and J 2 bases, leaving 15 bases between the germline ends. The CDR3 totals 16 residues. CDR1 is MGHRA and CDR2 is YSYEKL in the germline V gene. The CDR3 protein is CASSPFQGSAGNTIYF. DNA for the CDR3: TGCGCCAGCAGCCCCTTTCAGGGGAGCGCTGGAAACACCATATATTTT.

V gene TRBV15 combines with J gene TRBJ2-1; D possibly corresponds to TRBD1 (6 bases). CDR1 LNHNV and CDR2 YYDKDF come from the germline V gene (reference sequence). The ends were cut back, 0 bases at V and 4 bases at J, with 13 bases in the middle. The CDR3 is made up of 16 amino acids. In DNA form, the CDR3 reads TGTGCCACCAGCAGAGACACAGGGTCCAATTACAATGAGCAGTTCTTC. This encodes CATSRDTGSNYNEQFF. Full variable domain (rest looked up from reference TRBV15 and TRBJ2-1): DAMVIQNPRYQVTQFGKPVTLSCSQTLNHNVMYWYQQKSSQAPKLLFHYYDKDFNNEADTPDNFQSRRPNTSFCFLDIRSPGLGDTAMYLCATSRDTGSNYNEQFFGPGTRLTVL.

The chain couples TRBV5-1 to TRBJ2-1; 7 bases align to TRBD1. Germline CDR1 and CDR2: SGHRS and YFSETQ. Trimming at V came to 4 bases and at J to 10 bases, leaving 8 bases not matched to a gene. The CDR3 has 13 residues. The CDR3 DNA sequence: TGCGCCAGCAGCGCTGACAGGGCACGGGAGCAGTTCTTC. Protein product: CASSADRAREQFF.

The CDR3 sequence: CASSLSPSQGLSTEAFF. The DNA of the CDR3 is TGTGCCAGCAGTTTATCTCCCTCACAGGGTTTGAGCACTGAAGCTTTCTTT. This chain connects TRBV27 to TRBJ1-1; weak D call: TRBD1 (6 bases). Germline lookup yields CDR1 MNHEY and CDR2 SMNVEV (reference sequence). The V gene lost 0 bases and the J gene lost 4 bases, with 18 bases spanning the gap. The CDR3 totals 17 residues.

The chain has TRBV5-4 and TRBJ2-7; D might be TRBD2 (6 bases). Germline values: CDR1 SGHNT, CDR2 YYREEE (reference sequence). The CDR3 is 16 amino acids. V gave up 2 bases and J gave up 1 base, with 16 bases separating them. This CDR3 is CASSFGGTGASYEQYF. In DNA, the CDR3 is TGTGCCAGCAGCTTCGGGGGTACAGGAGCATCCTACGAGCAGTACTTC.

This clone has a single count. V is TRBV28 and J is TRBJ2-7; 9 bases align to TRBD1. J gave up 4 bases and V 4 bases, and 5 bases lay outside the gene matches. Germline values: CDR1 MDHEN, CDR2 SYDVKM. The CDR3 runs 14 residues. This CDR3 reads CASSSSGQGYEQYF. DNA for the CDR3: TGTGCCAGCAGTTCATCGGGACAGGGATACGAGCAGTACTTC.

The chain couples TRBV5-1 to TRBJ1-1; 7 positions match TRBD1. Germline CDR1 is SGHRS and CDR2 is YFSETQ. This CDR3 spans 14 amino acids. Trimming cost V 4 bases and J 0 bases; bases outside gene matches: 3. The CDR3 DNA reads as TGCGCCAGCAGCCCGGGACAGATGAACACTGAAGCTTTCTTT. Encoded protein: CASSPGQMNTEAFF.

The rearrangement uses TRBV27 and TRBJ2-7, with D possibly matching TRBD1 (5 bases). The CDR3 contains 13 residues. The germline V and J ends were trimmed by 3 bases and 5 bases, with 11 bases remaining between them. Germline V lookup: CDR1 MNHEY, CDR2 SMNVEV (reference sequence). The CDR3 loop reads CASSFQGPHEQYF. As DNA, the CDR3 is TGTGCCAGCAGTTTCCAGGGTCCCCACGAGCAGTACTTC.

A single count supports this clone. This sequence joins TRBV4-1 and TRBJ1-1, with a possible D match to TRBD1 (5 bases). Trimming took off 6 bases at V and 6 bases at J, with 17 bases between the two ends. CDR3 length equals 14 residues. The V gene's germline CDR1 is MGHRA and CDR2 YSYEKL. In nucleotides, the CDR3 is TGCGCCAGCAGGGGGCCAGGAGAAGGTCCTGAAGCTTTCTTT. Translation: CASRGPGEGPEAFF.

With respect to this clone: One end of the junction does not line up with germline, which may come from a read error. The chain carries TRBV7-7 and TRBJ2-5; 11 bases line up with TRBD2. Germline assignment: CDR1 SSHAT and CDR2 FNYEAQ (reference sequence). This CDR3 is 15 amino acids long. The CDR3 DNA is TGTGCTAGCAGCCCGACTAGCGGGGACCAAGAGACCCAGTACTTC. It is translated as CASSPTSGDQETQYF.

The gene calls are TRBV15 and TRBJ1-2; D uncertain. CDR1 LNHNV and CDR2 YYDKDF come from the germline V gene (reference sequence). CDR3 length equals 14 residues. The V end was cut by 5 bases, the J end by 0 bases, with 10 bases between. In nucleotides, the CDR3 is TGTGCCACCAGCTCGTCCGGGGCTAACTATGGCTACACCTTC. Translation gives CATSSSGANYGYTF.

This chain links TRBV10-3 with TRBJ2-5, with 8 bases fitting TRBD1. V trimming: 4 bases; J trimming: 2 bases; junction bases outside the gene matches: 6. CDR1 and CDR2 (germline): ENHRY, SYGVKD. The CDR3 contains 15 residues. The CDR3 is CAISGTGQGQETQYF. DNA of the CDR3: TGTGCCATCAGTGGGACTGGACAGGGACAAGAGACCCAGTACTTC.

V is TRBV5-3 and J is TRBJ2-7; 10 bases line up with TRBD1. TRBV5-3 is assigned to the ORF class and has an uncertain function. The CDR3 sequence is 14 residues long. Trimming took 4 bases from V and 3 from J; bases not matched to a gene: 4. CDR3: CARSETGGCYEQYF. The CDR3 coding sequence is TGTGCCAGAAGCGAGACAGGGGGCTGCTACGAGCAGTACTTC.

The sample holds a few counts of this clone. The rearrangement uses TRBV27 and TRBJ1-2; 7 nucleotides line up with TRBD1. The CDR3 totals 16 residues. J was trimmed by 6 bases and V by 4 bases; bases with no gene match: 14. Germline V CDR1 and CDR2: MNHEY, SMNVEV (reference sequence). In DNA, the CDR3 is TGTGCCAGCAGTTCGGGTCAGGGGGGTTGGAAGGATGGCTACACCTTC. This encodes CASSSGQGGWKDGYTF.

This clone was observed once. The CDR3 DNA is TGTGCCAGCAGCCAGGGACTAGCGGGAGGGGATACGCAGTATTTT. Encoded protein: CASSQGLAGGDTQYF. The chain links TRBV28 to TRBJ2-3, with 16 bases aligning to TRBD2. Trimming removed 6 bases from V and 6 bases from J; junction bases left unmatched: 3. Germline CDR1 and CDR2: MDHEN and SYDVKM. The CDR3 is 15 amino acids. The full variable domain, rest sourced from reference TRBV28 and TRBJ2-3, is DVKVTQSSRYLVKRTGEKVFLECVQDMDHENMFWYRQDPGLGLRLIYFSYDVKMKEKGDIPEGYSVSREKKERFSLILESASTNQTSMYLCASSQGLAGGDTQYFGPGTRLTVL.

J is TRBJ1-2 and V is TRBV5-4, with a possible D match to TRBD1 (5 bases). The length of the CDR3 is 15 residues. Germline V gene sequence: CDR1 SGHNT, CDR2 YYREEE (reference sequence). V was cut by 4 bases and J by 0 bases, with 13 bases left in between. CDR3 DNA: TGTGCCAGCAGCCCGGTCGGGGGGTCTAACTATGGCTACACCTTC. It codes for CASSPVGGSNYGYTF.

This rearrangement joins TRBV19 to TRBJ1-2, with 8 nucleotides matching TRBD1. The CDR3 is 15 residues long. Looked up from germline, CDR1 is LNHDA and CDR2 is SQIVND (reference sequence). The junction had 4 bases not matched to a gene; V was cut back by 3 bases and J by 1 base. The CDR3 DNA follows: TGTGCCAGTAGTATCACAGGGGGAGATAACTATGGCTACACCTTC. Amino acids: CASSITGGDNYGYTF.

This clone was found a few times. The chain has TRBV7-9 and TRBJ2-5; TRBD2 agrees at 8 bases. The junction had 13 bases not matched to a gene; V was cut back by 5 bases and J by 5 bases. The CDR3 runs to 16 residues. CDR1 SEHNR and CDR2 FQNEAQ come from the germline V gene (reference sequence). CDR3 sequence: CASSRLSGLDSETQYF. The CDR3 bases are TGTGCCAGCAGCCGTTTGTCGGGACTAGATTCCGAGACCCAGTACTTC.

The chain combines TRBV5-1 with TRBJ1-2; TRBD1 agrees at 7 bases. CDR3 size: 18 residues. The germline V gene has CDR1 SGHRS and CDR2 YFSETQ. V shed 2 bases and J 3 bases; nucleotides not matched to a gene: 16. CDR3 sequence reads: CASSFGNVRTGDHYGYTF. DNA of the CDR3: TGCGCCAGCAGCTTTGGGAATGTTCGGACAGGCGACCACTATGGCTACACCTTC.

A single count supports this clone. The chain uses TRBV27 and TRBJ2-1; weak D call: TRBD2 (6 bases). The CDR3 consists of 17 residues. The V gene lost 6 bases and the J gene lost 8 bases, with 26 bases spanning the gap. Germline CDR1 is MNHEY and CDR2 is SMNVEV (reference sequence). The CDR3 region has the DNA TGTGCCAGCAGCCCCATTACTGGAGGGATCGTCATATATGAGCAGTTCTTC. It is translated as CASSPITGGIVIYEQFF.